This T cell receptor (beta chain) was sequenced during a study of T cells in Graves' hyperthyroidism and ophthalmopathy. The CDR3 covers 18 residues. With V trimmed by 1 base and J by 0 bases, 6 bases remained unmatched. CDR1 is MDHEN, CDR2 SYDVKM, per germline. Regions amplified from RNA transcripts were the TCR beta CDR3 regions. A set of HTBI primers served as the primers for a first-round RT-PCR of the TCR CDR3. TCRdb used MiXCR to reprocess the multiplex PCR reads, holding one entry per CDR3 protein. The table shows about 720,000 distinct CDR3 sequences, with about 15% occurring only once. This clonotype was seen many times.

The sequence came from a young man with Graves' hyperthyroidism. The rearrangement links TRBV28 to TRBJ2-7; 13 bases line up with TRBD2. Sequenced input: blood. CDR3 DNA sequence: TGTGCCAGCAGTTTATTACAGGGGACTAGCGGGATCTCCTACGAGCAGTACTTC. Its protein is CASSLLQGTSGISYEQYF.